The clone carrying this T cell receptor beta chain was detected ten times or more. As yet, its antigen is unknown. Time point: newly diagnosed GD, antithyroid drugs for less than 3 months. Extracted PBMC RNA gave rise to the TCR library. American Thyroid Association guidelines served as the basis for diagnosing Graves' disease. The data are from a study of regulatory T cells in long-lasting Graves disease. Study results and caveats: There was favoring of TRBV28, TRBJ1-2 and TRBJ2-5 in persistent disease.

Building of the TCR beta libraries involved iRepertoire HTBI primers and Arm-PCR of CDR3 regions. Original analysis: Samples jointly harbored fewer than 70 TRBV and approximately 15 TRBJ segments. TCRdb re-called the multiplex PCR reads through MiXCR, storing one row per CDR3 protein. The V and J calls here are based on TCRdb, not the publication. The sample holds roughly 420,000 distinct CDR3 sequences, roughly 16% seen once. V dropped 5 bases and J dropped 0; count of bases not matched to a gene: 5. CDR3 size: 17 residues. Germline loops: CDR1 SGHAT, CDR2 FQNNGV. The chain couples TRBV11-2 to TRBJ2-1, with TRBD2 matching over 12 bases. This TCR derives from a female donor with Graves disease. Sequencing was performed on peripheral blood mononuclear cells (PBMCs), taken at new diagnosis, from a patient treated with antithyroid drugs. For the CDR3, the DNA is TGTGCCAGCAGCCTGAGACTAGCGGGAGACTCCTACAATGAGCAGTTCTTC. Residues: CASSLRLAGDSYNEQFF. The variable domain in full, with the rest retrieved from reference TRBV11-2 and TRBJ2-1, is EAGVAQSPRYKIIEKRQSVAFWCNPISGHATLYWYQQILGQGPKLLIQFQNNGVVDDSQLPKDRFSAERLKGVDSTLKIQPAKLEDSAVYLCASSLRLAGDSYNEQFFGPGTRLTVL.